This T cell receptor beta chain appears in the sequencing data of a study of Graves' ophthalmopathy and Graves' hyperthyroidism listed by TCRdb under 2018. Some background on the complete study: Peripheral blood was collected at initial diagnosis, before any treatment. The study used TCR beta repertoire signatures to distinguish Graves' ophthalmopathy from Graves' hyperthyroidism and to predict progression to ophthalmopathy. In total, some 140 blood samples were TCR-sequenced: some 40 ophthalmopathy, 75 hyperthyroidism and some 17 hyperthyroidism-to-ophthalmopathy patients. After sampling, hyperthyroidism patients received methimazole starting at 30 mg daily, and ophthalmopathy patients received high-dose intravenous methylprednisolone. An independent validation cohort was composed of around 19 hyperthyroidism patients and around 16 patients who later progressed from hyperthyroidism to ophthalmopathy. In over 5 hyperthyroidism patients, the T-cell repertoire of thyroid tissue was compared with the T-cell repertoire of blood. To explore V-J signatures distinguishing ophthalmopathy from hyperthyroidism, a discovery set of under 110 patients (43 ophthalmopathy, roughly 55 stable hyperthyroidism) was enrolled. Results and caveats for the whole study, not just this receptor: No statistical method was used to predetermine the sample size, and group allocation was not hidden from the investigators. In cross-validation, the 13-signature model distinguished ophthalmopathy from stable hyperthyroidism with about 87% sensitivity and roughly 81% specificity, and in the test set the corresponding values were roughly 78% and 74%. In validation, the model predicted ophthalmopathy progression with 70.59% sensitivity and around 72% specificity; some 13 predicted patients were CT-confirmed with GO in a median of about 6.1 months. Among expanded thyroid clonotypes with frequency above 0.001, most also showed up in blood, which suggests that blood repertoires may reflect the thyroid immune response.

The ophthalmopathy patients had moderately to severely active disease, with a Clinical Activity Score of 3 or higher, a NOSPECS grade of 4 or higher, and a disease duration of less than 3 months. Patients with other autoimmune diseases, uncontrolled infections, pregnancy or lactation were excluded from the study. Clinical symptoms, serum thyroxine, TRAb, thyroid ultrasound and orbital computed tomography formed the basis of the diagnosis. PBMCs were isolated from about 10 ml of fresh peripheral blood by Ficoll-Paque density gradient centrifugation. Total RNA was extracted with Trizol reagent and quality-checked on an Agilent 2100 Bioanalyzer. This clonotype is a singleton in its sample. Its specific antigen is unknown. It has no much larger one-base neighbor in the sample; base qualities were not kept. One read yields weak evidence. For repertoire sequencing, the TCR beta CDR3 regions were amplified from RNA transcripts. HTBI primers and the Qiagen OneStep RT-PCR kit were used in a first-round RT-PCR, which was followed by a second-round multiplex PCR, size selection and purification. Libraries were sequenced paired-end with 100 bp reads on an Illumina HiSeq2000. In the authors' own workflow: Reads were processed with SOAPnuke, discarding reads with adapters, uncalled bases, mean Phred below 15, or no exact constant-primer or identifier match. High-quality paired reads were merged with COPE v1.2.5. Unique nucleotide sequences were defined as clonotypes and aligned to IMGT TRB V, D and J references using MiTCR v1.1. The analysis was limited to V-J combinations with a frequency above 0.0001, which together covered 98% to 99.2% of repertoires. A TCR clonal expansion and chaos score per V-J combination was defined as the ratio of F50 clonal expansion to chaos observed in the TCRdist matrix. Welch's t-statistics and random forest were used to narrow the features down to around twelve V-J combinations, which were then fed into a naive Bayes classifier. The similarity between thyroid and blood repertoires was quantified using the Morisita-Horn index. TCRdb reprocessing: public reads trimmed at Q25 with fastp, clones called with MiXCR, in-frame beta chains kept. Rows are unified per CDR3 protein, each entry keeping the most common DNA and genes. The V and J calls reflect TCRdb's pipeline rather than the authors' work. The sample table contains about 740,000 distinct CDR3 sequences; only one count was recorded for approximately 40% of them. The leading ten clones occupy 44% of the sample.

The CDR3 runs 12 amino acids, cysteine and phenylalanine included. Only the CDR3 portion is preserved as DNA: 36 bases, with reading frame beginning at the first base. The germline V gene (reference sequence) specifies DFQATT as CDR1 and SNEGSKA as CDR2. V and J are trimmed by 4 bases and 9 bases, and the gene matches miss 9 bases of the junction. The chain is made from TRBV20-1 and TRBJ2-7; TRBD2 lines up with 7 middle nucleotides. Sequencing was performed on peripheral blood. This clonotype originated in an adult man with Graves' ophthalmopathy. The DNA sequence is TGCAGTGCTAACCAGCGGGCGGGGGTGCAGTACTTC. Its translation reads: CSANQRAGVQYF.